This TCR beta chain was found in a study of blood T cell repertoires in COVID-19 (TCRdb year 2020). In terms of the full investigation: Samples from collaborators originated in the United States, Italy and Spain and spanned both the acute and convalescent phases of COVID-19. The prospective study material was composed of cDNA or gDNA derived from T cells, B-cell-depleted T cells, or PBMCs. Deeply sampled blood TCRbeta repertoires from subjects exposed to, actively infected with, or recovered from COVID-19 were included in the dataset. A freely available public database, intended as a resource for researchers studying the immune response to SARS-CoV-2, is where the repertoires were released. Samples were obtained from the ongoing ImmuneRACE study (first 160 participants) and from over 1,000 subjects provided by 6 global collaborators. Nearly every sample came with metadata listing a de-identified subject ID, COVID-19 status, age in years and sex. Where available, HLA class I and class II types were taken from metadata supplied by the sample provider and were not determined by assay-based typing.

The paper as a whole reports these results and caveats: The amount of clinical and demographic metadata varied by source and participant and was provided uncurated.

Concerning this clone: This clone's antigen is unknown. The sample holds no much larger clone one base away, and base qualities are not on file.

Whole blood was collected in K2EDTA tubes by collaborating institutions according to the institutions' own protocols. For TCRbeta analysis, collaborators shipped samples in one of three forms: frozen whole blood, isolated PBMCs, or DNA extracted from either of those sample types. TCRbeta CDR3 regions were amplified from genomic DNA by means of the immunoSEQ Assay, a bias-controlled multiplex PCR. In the source study's methods: The number of nucleated cells in each sample was estimated from the amplification of reference gene primers within the assay. To quantify the absolute abundance of each unique TCRbeta CDR3 rearrangement, sequence reads were collapsed and filtered. For each sample, productive Simpson clonality was calculated by taking the square root of Simpson's diversity index across productive rearrangements. This immuneACCESS table, as held by TCRdb, lists in-frame sequences with V and J called but not all clones. Of the missing ones, under half trace to an unresolved V gene in checked studies; the others have no known cause. V, J and clone size reflect that table, while D and trimming were determined from the DNA. Recorded for this sample are 95,000 to 120,000 clones; 88% of them occurred a single time. The top ten clones comprise approximately 2.5% of the sample.

V trim: 0 bases; J trim: 0 bases; unmatched bases: 10. Inclusive of the bounding cysteine and phenylalanine, the CDR3 is 18 residues long. Only CDR3 DNA remains: 54 bases, in frame from the first base. Sequences SGHRS (CDR1) and YFSETQ (CDR2) are obtained from the germline V gene. Sequenced sample: peripheral blood. The source is a human donor in a cohort sampled during active COVID-19. The chain is made from TRBV5-1 and TRBJ1-1; TRBD1 aligns with 8 central bases. The nucleotide sequence reads as follows: TGCGCCAGCAGCTTGGAGGGCCAGACAGGGGATCTGAACACTGAAGCTTTCTTT. Translated, it reads CASSLEGQTGDLNTEAFF.